This T cell receptor beta chain was identified during a study of T cell responses to AZD1222 COVID-19 vaccine. Assay used: immunoSEQ multiplex PCR; TCRdb lists only in-frame clones, some missing. The sample carries around 58,000 clones, around 90% recorded once. This TCR was recovered from an adult who received the AZD1222 COVID-19 vaccine. The sample in question was peripheral blood, obtained 28 days after the second AZD1222 dose.

The CDR3 reads CASSPTGHPYEQYF. The CDR3 DNA reads as TGTGCCAGCAGCCCGACAGGCCACCCTTACGAGCAGTACTTC. The chain employs TRBV11-2 and TRBJ2-7, with D possibly TRBD1 on 6 matching bases. Germline lookup yields CDR1 SGHAT and CDR2 FQNNGV. V lost 5 bases to trimming and J lost 4 bases, with 15 bases between them. The CDR3 extends over 14 amino acids.